The rows below give T cell receptor beta chains drawn from one sample of a study of control samples from healthy donors and cancer patients. Assay used: immunoSEQ multiplex PCR; TCRdb lists only in-frame clones, some missing. The table includes tens of thousands of clones, 80% detected once. The sequenced sample consisted of blood. The receptors shown here come from a man in his sixties or seventies in good health. Each CDR3 is given with its conserved first and last residue. D genes are given only for firm matches. A clone size is listed for some rows: how often the clone was seen (once, few, many), or a class if it is expanded.

d_call clone_size j_call cdr3_length v_call cdr3_aa cdr3_nt
TRBD1 . TRBJ2-3 15 TRBV4-1 CASSRRGLGTDTQYF TGCGCCAGCAGCCGCAGGGGGCTTGGCACAGATACGCAGTATTTT
. few TRBJ2-1 13 TRBV9 CASSVPPANEQFF TGTGCCAGCAGCGTACCCCCCGCCAATGAGCAGTTCTTC
. . TRBJ1-2 12 TRBV28 CASLDEGEGYTF TGTGCCTCCCTGGACGAAGGGGAGGGCTACACCTTC
TRBD1 . TRBJ1-2 15 TRBV11-2 CASSLETGVMGGYTF TGTGCCAGCAGCTTAGAGACAGGGGTAATGGGTGGCTACACCTTC
. once TRBJ1-1 13 TRBV6-6 CASIPKGNTEAFF TGTGCCAGCATCCCTAAGGGGAACACTGAAGCTTTCTTT
. . TRBJ1-2 16 TRBV28 CASRSPAREGGYGYTF TGTGCCAGCAGATCTCCCGCCAGGGAGGGCGGCTATGGCTACACCTTC
TRBD1 . TRBJ1-4 14 TRBV28 CASSSGTGFEKLFF TGTGCCAGCAGTTCCGGGACAGGGTTCGAAAAACTGTTTTTT
TRBD1 . TRBJ2-7 14 TRBV5-1 CASSLGDSPYEQYF TGCGCCAGCAGCTTGGGGGACAGTCCCTACGAGCAGTACTTC
TRBD2 . TRBJ2-1 15 TRBV9 CASSVASGEYNEQFF TGTGCCAGCAGCGTGGCTAGCGGGGAATACAATGAGCAGTTCTTC
. . TRBJ1-1 14 TRBV4-1 CASSHLGHSGEAFF TGCGCCAGCAGCCACCTAGGACACTCGGGCGAAGCTTTCTTT
. . TRBJ1-6 14 TRBV4-1 CASSRDTLGSPLHF TGCGCCAGCAGCCGGGACACCCTTGGGTCACCCCTCCACTTT
. . TRBJ2-7 13 TRBV11-3 CASSPLELYEQYF TGTGCCAGCAGCCCCTTAGAGCTTTACGAGCAGTACTTC
. . TRBJ2-2 18 TRBV5-4 CASSPYSRRGWDTGELFF TGTGCCAGCAGCCCATATAGTCGGCGGGGCTGGGACACCGGGGAGCTGTTTTTT
. . TRBJ2-7 12 TRBV11-2 CASSLDRYEQYF TGTGCCAGCAGCTTAGATCGGTACGAGCAGTACTTC
. . TRBJ2-7 11 TRBV25-1 CASSGIAEQYF TGTGCCAGCAGTGGAATAGCCGAGCAGTACTTC
. . TRBJ1-3 16 TRBV7-9 CASSSVLFHSGNTIYF TGTGCCAGCAGCTCTGTGCTATTCCACTCTGGAAACACCATATATTTT
TRBD1 . TRBJ1-1 15 TRBV27 CASSLWGQSNTEAFF TGTGCCAGCAGTTTATGGGGACAGTCTAACACTGAAGCTTTCTTT
TRBD2 . TRBJ2-5 14 TRBV27 CASSSSGMVGTQYF TGTGCCAGTTCATCTAGCGGGATGGTTGGGACCCAGTACTTC
. . TRBJ1-3 18 TRBV7-9 CASSLARGGLFSGNTIYF TGTGCCAGCAGCTTAGCGCGGGGGGGCCTCTTCTCTGGAAACACCATATATTTT
. . TRBJ2-7 14 TRBV11-2 CASSLAYRVYEQYF TGTGCCAGCAGCTTAGCCTATAGGGTCTACGAGCAGTACTTC
TRBD2 once TRBJ2-3 15 TRBV5-6 CASSSSGGASDTQYF TGTGCCAGCAGCTCTAGCGGGGGGGCCTCAGATACGCAGTATTTT
. . TRBJ1-6 16 TRBV7-8 CASSSTGGGRHSPLHF TGTGCCAGCAGCTCGACTGGGGGAGGTAGGCATTCACCCCTCCACTTT
TRBD1 . TRBJ1-5 17 TRBV19 CASSGGQGYGHRQPQHF TGTGCCAGTAGTGGGGGACAGGGATATGGGCACAGGCAGCCCCAGCATTTT
. . TRBJ1-1 11 TRBV30 CASTRGTEAFF TGTGCCTCGACCAGGGGAACTGAAGCTTTCTTT
. . TRBJ2-7 14 TRBV5-5 CASSPLGGRYEQYF TGTGCCAGCAGCCCTCTGGGGGGGCGTTACGAGCAGTACTTC
TRBD1 . TRBJ1-4 16 TRBV15 CATSRDPGTGGEKLFF TGTGCCACCAGCAGAGATCCCGGGACAGGGGGCGAAAAACTGTTTTTT
. . TRBJ1-1 17 TRBV2 CASSEARGFGRNTEAFF TGTGCCAGCAGTGAAGCGAGGGGTTTCGGCAGGAACACTGAAGCTTTCTTT
. once TRBJ2-1 15 TRBV9 CASSLRGSYYNEQFF TGTGCCAGCAGTCTCCGGGGCTCTTACTACAATGAGCAGTTCTTC
. . TRBJ2-1 12 TRBV28 CASSLRYNEQFF TGTGCCAGCAGTTTACGATACAATGAGCAGTTCTTC
TRBD1 . TRBJ1-1 17 TRBV7-2 CASSLQWLGRGRTEAFF TGTGCCAGCAGCTTGCAATGGCTCGGCAGGGGGAGGACTGAAGCTTTCTTT
. . TRBJ1-2 13 TRBV5-8 CASSRDGPHGYTF TGTGCCAGCAGCCGAGACGGGCCACATGGCTACACCTTC
. . TRBJ2-5 13 TRBV18 CASSPGPQETQYF TGTGCCAGCTCACCGGGCCCTCAAGAGACCCAGTACTTC
. . TRBJ2-7 12 TRBV7-8 CASLGRAAEQYF TGTGCCAGCCTTGGGAGAGCGGCCGAGCAGTACTTC
. . TRBJ1-2 13 TRBV9 CASSPRGSHGYTF TGTGCCAGCAGCCCCCGGGGCAGCCATGGCTACACCTTC
. . TRBJ1-2 12 TRBV7-6 CASSLDRHGYTF TGTGCCAGCAGCTTAGATCGCCATGGCTACACCTTC
. once TRBJ1-4 14 TRBV2 CASSGTTTNEKLFF TGTGCCAGCAGTGGGACAACAACTAATGAAAAACTGTTTTTT
. . TRBJ1-1 14 TRBV24-1 CATSGSSFGSEAFF TGTGCCACCAGTGGTTCATCCTTCGGCAGCGAAGCTTTCTTT
. . TRBJ1-2 13 TRBV2 CASRQEGEYGYTF TGTGCCAGCAGGCAAGAGGGGGAGTATGGCTACACCTTC
. few TRBJ1-1 14 TRBV10-1 CASSPQAGYTEAFF TGCGCCAGCAGTCCCCAGGCCGGGTACACTGAAGCTTTCTTT
TRBD2 . TRBJ2-5 16 TRBV11-3 CASSSELAGVGETQYF TGTGCCAGCAGCTCAGAACTAGCGGGAGTAGGAGAGACCCAGTACTTC
. . TRBJ2-5 14 TRBV6-5 CASSPAPGGETQYF TGTGCCAGCAGCCCCGCCCCCGGCGGGGAGACCCAGTACTTC
. . TRBJ2-7 15 TRBV2 CASSPQPTTSYEQYF TGTGCCAGCAGCCCCCAGCCTACCACATCCTACGAGCAGTACTTC
. . TRBJ2-7 14 TRBV6-5 CASSLTGTSGTAFF TGTGCCAGCAGTCTTACCGGGACATCGGGGACTGCTTTCTTC
TRBD2 . TRBJ2-3 17 TRBV7-6 CASSLEGPAGWADTQYF TGTGCCAGCAGCTTAGAAGGACCAGCGGGATGGGCAGATACGCAGTATTTT
. once TRBJ2-7 15 TRBV6-1 CASSEGRQTTYEQYF TGTGCCAGCAGTGAAGGACGACAGACTACCTACGAGCAGTACTTC
. . TRBJ2-7 12 TRBV12-3/TRBV12-4 CASSFARREQYF TGTGCCAGCAGTTTTGCCCGCCGGGAGCAGTACTTC
TRBD1 once TRBJ1-4 14 TRBV19 CASRNRGVNEKLFF TGTGCCAGTAGGAACAGGGGGGTCAATGAAAAACTGTTTTTT
. few TRBJ1-2 14 TRBV7-8 CASSVQGLNYGYTF TGTGCCAGCAGCGTACAGGGTTTGAACTATGGCTACACCTTC
. few TRBJ1-1 14 TRBV6-5 CASSSPTDNTEAFF TGTGCCAGCAGTTCCCCGACAGACAACACTGAAGCTTTCTTT
TRBD2 . TRBJ2-1 15 TRBV5-1 CASRPTSGLYNEQFF TGCGCCAGCAGGCCCACTAGCGGCCTCTACAATGAGCAGTTCTTC
TRBD1 . TRBJ1-5 17 TRBV7-6 CASSLGAGGLPNQPQHF TGTGCCAGCAGCTTAGGGGCAGGGGGACTACCGAATCAGCCCCAGCATTTT
. . TRBJ2-3 12 TRBV30 CAWARDTDTQYF TGTGCCTGGGCCAGAGACACAGATACGCAGTATTTT
. once TRBJ2-1 12 TRBV28 CASSYSLGEQFF TGTGCCAGCAGTTATAGTCTGGGAGAGCAGTTCTTC
. . TRBJ2-1 13 TRBV11-3 CASSLDSYNEQFF TGTGCCAGCAGCTTAGATTCTTACAATGAGCAGTTCTTC
TRBD1 . TRBJ2-2 14 TRBV10-1 CASTGDRNTGELFF TGCGCCAGCACCGGGGACAGGAACACCGGGGAGCTGTTTTTT
. . TRBJ1-2 12 TRBV19 CASSMGGRGYTF TGTGCCAGTAGTATGGGGGGCAGGGGCTACACCTTC
. . TRBJ1-5 16 TRBV2 CASSDQGSGGNQPQHF TGTGCCAGCAGTGACCAGGGTTCCGGGGGCAATCAGCCCCAGCATTTT
TRBD1 . TRBJ2-4 15 TRBV5-5 CASSAGTGAKNIQYF TGTGCCAGCAGCGCCGGGACAGGGGCCAAAAACATTCAGTACTTC
TRBD1 few TRBJ1-1 16 TRBV3-1/TRBV3-2 CASSQGAGGRGTEAFF TGTGCCAGCAGCCAAGGGGCAGGGGGCCGGGGCACTGAAGCTTTCTTT